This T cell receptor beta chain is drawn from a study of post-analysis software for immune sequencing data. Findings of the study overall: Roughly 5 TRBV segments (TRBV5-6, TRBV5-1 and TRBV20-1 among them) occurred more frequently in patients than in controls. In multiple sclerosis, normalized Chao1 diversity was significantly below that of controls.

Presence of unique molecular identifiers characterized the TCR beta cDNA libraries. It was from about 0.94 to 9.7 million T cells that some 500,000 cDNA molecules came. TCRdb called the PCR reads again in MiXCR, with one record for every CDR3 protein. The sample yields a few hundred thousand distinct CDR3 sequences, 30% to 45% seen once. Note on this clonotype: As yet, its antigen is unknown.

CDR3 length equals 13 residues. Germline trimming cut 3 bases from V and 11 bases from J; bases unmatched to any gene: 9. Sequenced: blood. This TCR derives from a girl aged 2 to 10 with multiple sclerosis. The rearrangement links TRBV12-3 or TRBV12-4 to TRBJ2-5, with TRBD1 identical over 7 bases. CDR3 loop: CASSLRGPMEQYF. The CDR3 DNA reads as TGTGCCAGCAGTTTGAGGGGGCCGATGGAGCAGTACTTC.